The T cell receptor (beta chain) under discussion was sequenced for a study of T-cell reconstitution after alpha-beta-depleted transplantation in children. Unique molecular identifiers tagged the TCRbeta library. TCRdb re-analysed the PCR reads in MiXCR, keeping a single row per CDR3 protein. The sample gives about 340,000 distinct CDR3 sequences, 10% to 13% of which show up once; 2.4% is in the top ten. This CDR3 contains 16 residues. The J segment lost 0 bases and the V segment lost 4 bases, leaving 4 bases of the junction unmatched. This clonotype has just a few counts. The rearrangement links TRBV12-3 or TRBV12-4 to TRBJ2-3, with 10 bases matching TRBD2. This TCR derives from a human donor who donated a stem cell graft to a child with acute lymphoblastic leukemia. This sample comprised PBMCs from the stem cell graft donor, obtained from the stem cell graft. The CDR3 DNA reads as TGTGCCAGCAGTTCCCGGACTAGCGGCAGCACAGATACGCAGTATTTT. It is translated as CASSSRTSGSTDTQYF.